This T cell receptor (beta chain) appears in the sequencing data of a study of cytotoxic CD8 clonotypes in ibrutinib-treated CLL. Study in general: Samples showed on average around 260,000 productive templates and more than 75,000 productive rearrangements.

Germline CDR1 is SGHDN and CDR2 is FVKESK. V was shortened by 0 bases and J by 3 bases, with 9 bases between the two germline ends. This CDR3 has 15 residues. Broader study findings: Public clonotypes, found uncommonly, either contracted or stayed stable on treatment. Clonality climbed at ibrutinib response, then dropped toward baseline at progression.

Data came from immunoSEQ multiplex PCR; TCRdb stores just in-frame clones and leaves some out. This table holds approximately 330,000 clones, more than 65% found once. Concerning this clone: Its antigen is as yet unknown.

The receptor comes from a human donor with chronic lymphocytic leukemia. Specimen: PBMCs, collected before ibrutinib treatment. The chain is built from TRBV14 and TRBJ2-1; D not resolved. CDR3 residues: CASSQDQRIYNEQFF. CDR3 DNA: TGTGCCAGCAGCCAAGATCAACGTATCTACAATGAGCAGTTCTTC.